The sequence of this TCR beta chain was determined in a study of shared clonotypes between healthy human individuals. A CD45RA-negative memory subset and a CD45RA+ naive subset were separated from the CD4+ cells. The CDR3 consists of 11 residues. J was trimmed by 13 bases and V by 7 bases; bases with no gene match: 5. Germline V gene sequence: CDR1 MNHEY, CDR2 SVGAGI. Original methodology: Filtering differed for immunoSEQ, which gave only junction sequences without quality scores. Using immunoSEQ multiplex PCR, the repertoire was profiled, and TCRdb retains in-frame clones only, with some absent. The DNA was the basis for D and trimming; V, J and clone size are from that table. Of 800,000 to 1,200,000 clones listed, 70% to 80% are singletons.

What was sequenced was memory CD4+ T cells from PBMCs. Sample subset: CD45RA-negative fraction. The chain has TRBV6-5 and TRBJ2-1; 9 bases agree with TRBD2. The receptor comes from a man between 18 and 29 years old in good health. Some clones in this sample may be carry-over from other donors' samples. The CDR3 sequence: CASKGSGRQFF. The CDR3, as DNA: TGTGCCAGCAAAGGTAGCGGGAGACAGTTCTTC.